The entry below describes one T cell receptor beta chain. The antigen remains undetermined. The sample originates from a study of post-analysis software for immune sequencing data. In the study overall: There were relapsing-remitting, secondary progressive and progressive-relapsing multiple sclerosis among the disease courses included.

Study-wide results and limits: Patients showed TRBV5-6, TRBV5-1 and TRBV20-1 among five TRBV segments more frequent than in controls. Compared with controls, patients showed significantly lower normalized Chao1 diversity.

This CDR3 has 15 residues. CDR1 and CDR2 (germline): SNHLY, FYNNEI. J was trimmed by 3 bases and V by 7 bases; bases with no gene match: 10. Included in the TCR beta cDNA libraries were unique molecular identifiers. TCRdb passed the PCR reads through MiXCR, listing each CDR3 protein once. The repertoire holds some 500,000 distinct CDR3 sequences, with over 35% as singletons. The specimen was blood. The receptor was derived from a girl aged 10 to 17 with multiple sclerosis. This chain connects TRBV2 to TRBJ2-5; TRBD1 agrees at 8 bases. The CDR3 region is CASNPPPGQEETQYF. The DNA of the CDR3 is TGTGCCAGCAATCCCCCGCCGGGACAGGAAGAGACCCAGTACTTC. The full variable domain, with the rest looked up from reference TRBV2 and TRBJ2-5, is EPEVTQTPSHQVTQMGQEVILRCVPISNHLYFYWYRQILGQKVEFLVSFYNNEISEKSEIFDDQFSVERPDGSNFTLKIRSTKLEDSAMYFCASNPPPGQEETQYFGPGTRLLVL.